This T cell receptor (beta chain) comes out of a study of blood T cell repertoires in COVID-19. Across the whole study: Acute-phase and convalescent COVID-19 samples originated in the United States, Italy and Spain.

Seattle's enrolled individuals joined amid active infection and were then monitored longitudinally. Trimming left V 2 bases short and J 7 bases short, with 12 bases between. This CDR3 contains 15 residues. Germline-derived CDR1 and CDR2 are MNHNS and SASEGT. The method was immunoSEQ multiplex PCR; TCRdb's version includes in-frame clones alone and lacks a portion of them. The profile shows fewer than 300,000 clones, about 80% of them singletons. This receptor was obtained from a person aged 70 to 85 with COVID-19, enrolled during active disease. The sequencing input was peripheral blood. This sequence joins TRBV6-1 and TRBJ1-6, with D perhaps matching TRBD1 (5 bases). CDR3 DNA sequence: TGTGCCAGCAGTGAATTGGGGCAACCAAATTCACCCCTCCACTTT. It is translated as CASSELGQPNSPLHF.